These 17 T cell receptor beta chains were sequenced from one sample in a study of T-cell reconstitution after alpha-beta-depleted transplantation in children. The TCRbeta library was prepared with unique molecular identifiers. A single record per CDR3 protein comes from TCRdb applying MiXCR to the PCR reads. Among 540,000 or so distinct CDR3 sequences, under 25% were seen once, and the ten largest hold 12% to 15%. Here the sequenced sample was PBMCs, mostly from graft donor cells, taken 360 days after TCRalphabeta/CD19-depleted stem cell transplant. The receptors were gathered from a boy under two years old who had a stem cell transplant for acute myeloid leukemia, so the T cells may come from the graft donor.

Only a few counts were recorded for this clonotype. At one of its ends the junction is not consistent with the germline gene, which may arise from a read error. This CDR3 reads CASSLETVPYGYTF. CDR3 coding DNA: TGTGCTAGCAGCTTAGAGACAGTGCCCTATGGCTACACCTTC. J is TRBJ1-2 and V is TRBV7-9; possibly TRBD1 for D (5 bases). CDR3 size: 14 residues. The germline CDR1 and CDR2 sequences are SEHNR and FQNEAQ (reference sequence).

The CDR3 spells CASSYGPGTAEQYV. The CDR3 nucleotides read TGTGCCAGCAGTTACGGGCCAGGGACGGCCGAGCAGTACGTC. The V call is TRBV6-5, the J call TRBJ2-7; D may be TRBD1 or TRBD2 (5 bases each). Germline assignment: CDR1 MNHEY and CDR2 SVGAGI. Trimming took 2 bases from V and 6 from J, leaving 14 bases between them. The CDR3 sequence is 14 residues long.

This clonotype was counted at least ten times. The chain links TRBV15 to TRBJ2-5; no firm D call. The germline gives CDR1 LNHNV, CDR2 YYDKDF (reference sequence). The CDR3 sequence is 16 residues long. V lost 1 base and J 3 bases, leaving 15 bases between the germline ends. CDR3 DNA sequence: TGTGCCACCAGCAGAGTAAGGTTCGGCAGAGAAGAGACCCAGTACTTC. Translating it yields CATSRVRFGREETQYF. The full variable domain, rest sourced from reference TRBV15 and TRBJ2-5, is DAMVIQNPRYQVTQFGKPVTLSCSQTLNHNVMYWYQQKSSQAPKLLFHYYDKDFNNEADTPDNFQSRRPNTSFCFLDIRSPGLGDTAMYLCATSRVRFGREETQYFGPGTRLLVL.

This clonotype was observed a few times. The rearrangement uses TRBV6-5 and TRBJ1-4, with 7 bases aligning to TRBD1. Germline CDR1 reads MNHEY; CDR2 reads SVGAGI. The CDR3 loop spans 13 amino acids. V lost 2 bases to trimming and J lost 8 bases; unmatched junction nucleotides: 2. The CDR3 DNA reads TGTGCCAGCAGTTACCAACAGGGGGAAAAACTGTTTTTT. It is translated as CASSYQQGEKLFF.

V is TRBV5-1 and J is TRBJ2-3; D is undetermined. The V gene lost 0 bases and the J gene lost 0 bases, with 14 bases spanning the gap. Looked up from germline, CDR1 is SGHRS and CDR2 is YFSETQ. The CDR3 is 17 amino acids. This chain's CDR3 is CASSLGLTALSTDTQYF. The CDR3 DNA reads TGCGCCAGCAGCTTGGGTTTGACTGCCCTTAGCACAGATACGCAGTATTTT.

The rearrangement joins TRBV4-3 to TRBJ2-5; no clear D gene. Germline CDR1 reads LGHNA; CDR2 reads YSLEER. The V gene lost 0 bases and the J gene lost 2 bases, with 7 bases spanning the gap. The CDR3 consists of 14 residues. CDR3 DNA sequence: TGCGCCAGCAGCCAAGACTATGGGCAAGAGACCCAGTACTTC. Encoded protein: CASSQDYGQETQYF.

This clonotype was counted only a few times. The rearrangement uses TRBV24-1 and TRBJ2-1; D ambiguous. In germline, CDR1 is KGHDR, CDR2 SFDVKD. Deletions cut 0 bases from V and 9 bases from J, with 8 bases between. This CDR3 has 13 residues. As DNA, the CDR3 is TGTGCCACCAGTGATTTGCGGGTTGGTGAGCAGTTCTTC. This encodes CATSDLRVGEQFF.

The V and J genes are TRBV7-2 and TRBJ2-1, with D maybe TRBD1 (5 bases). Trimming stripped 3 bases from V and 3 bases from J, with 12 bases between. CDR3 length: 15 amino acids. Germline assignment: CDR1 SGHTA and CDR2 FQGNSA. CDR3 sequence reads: CASSFAQADYNEQFF. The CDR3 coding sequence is TGTGCCAGCAGCTTTGCACAGGCCGACTACAATGAGCAGTTCTTC.

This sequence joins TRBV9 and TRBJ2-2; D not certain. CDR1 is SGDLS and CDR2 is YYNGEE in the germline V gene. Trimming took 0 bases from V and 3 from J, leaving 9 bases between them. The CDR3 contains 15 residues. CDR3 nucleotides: TGTGCCAGCAGCGTAGAGACCTATGACACCGGGGAGCTGTTTTTT. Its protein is CASSVETYDTGELFF.

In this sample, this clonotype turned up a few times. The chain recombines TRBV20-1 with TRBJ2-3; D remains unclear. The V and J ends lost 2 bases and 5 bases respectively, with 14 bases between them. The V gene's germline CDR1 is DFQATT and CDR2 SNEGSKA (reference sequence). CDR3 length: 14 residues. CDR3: CSARYVGRGDTQYF. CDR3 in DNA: TGCAGTGCTAGATATGTGGGCCGCGGAGATACGCAGTATTTT.

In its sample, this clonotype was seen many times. The CDR3 sequence: CASSSAGGTEAFF. The CDR3 nucleotides are TGTGCCAGCAGCTCAGCCGGGGGGACTGAAGCTTTCTTT. The J gene is TRBJ1-1, the V gene TRBV7-9; weak D call: TRBD1 (5 bases). Trimming shortened V by 4 bases and J by 5 bases, and 11 bases separated the two germline ends. This CDR3 has 13 residues. CDR1 is SEHNR, CDR2 FQNEAQ, per germline (reference sequence).

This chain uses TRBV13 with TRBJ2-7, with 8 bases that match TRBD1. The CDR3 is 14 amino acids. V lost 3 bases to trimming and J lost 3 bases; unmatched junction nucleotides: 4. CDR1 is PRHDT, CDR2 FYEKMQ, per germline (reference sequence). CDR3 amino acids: CASSLGQVYYEQYF. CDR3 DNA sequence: TGTGCCAGCAGCTTGGGACAGGTATACTACGAGCAGTACTTC.

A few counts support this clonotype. CDR3 loop: CASTHPGEQYV. CDR3 nucleotide sequence: TGTGCCAGCACCCACCCAGGCGAGCAGTACGTC. This chain links TRBV21-1 with TRBJ2-7. TRBV21-1 is annotated as a pseudogene. This CDR3 is 11 amino acids long.

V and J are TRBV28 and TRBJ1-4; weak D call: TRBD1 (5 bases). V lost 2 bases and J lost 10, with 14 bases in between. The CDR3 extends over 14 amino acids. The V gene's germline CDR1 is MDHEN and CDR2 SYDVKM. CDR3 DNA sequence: TGTGCCAGCAGTTTAAGAAGGGACTGGAGAAAACTGTTTTTT. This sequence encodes CASSLRRDWRKLFF.

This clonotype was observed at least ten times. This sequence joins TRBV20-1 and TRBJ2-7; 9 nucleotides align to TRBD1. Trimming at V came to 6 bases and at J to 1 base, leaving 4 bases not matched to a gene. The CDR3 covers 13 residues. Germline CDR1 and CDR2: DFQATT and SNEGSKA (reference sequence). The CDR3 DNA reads TGCAGTGCGCTGGACAGGGGATCCTACGAGCAGTACGTC. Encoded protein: CSALDRGSYEQYV.

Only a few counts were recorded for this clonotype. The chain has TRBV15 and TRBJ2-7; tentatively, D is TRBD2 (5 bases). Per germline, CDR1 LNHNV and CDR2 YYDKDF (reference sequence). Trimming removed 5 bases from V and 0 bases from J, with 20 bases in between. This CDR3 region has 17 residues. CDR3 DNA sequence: TGTGCCACCAGCCCCCGAGGGCCAGCGGATTCCTCCTACGAGCAGTACGTC. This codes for CATSPRGPADSSYEQYV.

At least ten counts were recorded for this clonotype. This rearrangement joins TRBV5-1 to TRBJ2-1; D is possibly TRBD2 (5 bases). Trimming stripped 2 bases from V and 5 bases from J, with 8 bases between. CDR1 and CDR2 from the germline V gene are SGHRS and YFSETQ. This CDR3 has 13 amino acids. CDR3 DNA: TGCGCCAGCAGCTTTACTAGAGACAATGAGCAGTTCTTC. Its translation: CASSFTRDNEQFF. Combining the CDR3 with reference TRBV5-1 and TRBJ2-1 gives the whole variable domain KAGVTQTPRYLIKTRGQQVTLSCSPISGHRSVSWYQQTPGQGLQFLFEYFSETQRNKGNFPGRFSGRQFSNSRSEMNVSTLELGDSALYLCASSFTRDNEQFFGPGTRLTVL.